This entry features one T cell receptor (beta chain) sequence. This sample is drawn from a study of blood T cell repertoires in COVID-19. In the study overall: The cDNA or gDNA used as material had been derived from T cells, B-cell-depleted T cells, or PBMCs.

Clones were sequenced by immunoSEQ multiplex PCR, and TCRdb holds only the in-frame ones, with some missing. The repertoire holds more than 95,000 clones, around 70% seen once, with 5.5% in the top ten. The CDR3 is 14 amino acids. Looked up from germline, CDR1 is SGHTA and CDR2 is FQGTGA. V dropped 8 bases and J dropped 14 bases, with 22 bases sitting between them. This TCR was recovered from a man aged 55-75 years with acute or convalescent COVID-19. The specimen sequenced was peripheral blood. The genes are TRBV7-3 and TRBJ1-6, with TRBD1 as a possible D gene (5 bases). The CDR3 nucleotides are TGTGCCAGCCGTATTTCCACCACGGGAGGGGCCCTCCACTTT. This codes for CASRISTTGGALHF.